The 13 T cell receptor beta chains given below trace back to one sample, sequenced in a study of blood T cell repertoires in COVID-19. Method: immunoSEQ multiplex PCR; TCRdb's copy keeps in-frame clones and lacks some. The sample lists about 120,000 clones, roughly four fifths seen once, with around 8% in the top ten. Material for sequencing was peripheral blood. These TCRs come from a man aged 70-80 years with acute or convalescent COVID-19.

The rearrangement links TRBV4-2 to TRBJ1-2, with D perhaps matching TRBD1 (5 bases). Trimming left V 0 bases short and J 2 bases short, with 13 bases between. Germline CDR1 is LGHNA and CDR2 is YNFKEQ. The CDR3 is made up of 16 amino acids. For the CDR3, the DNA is TGTGCCAGCAGCCAAGATCGGCAGGGCTACAACTATGGCTACACCTTC. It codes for CASSQDRQGYNYGYTF.

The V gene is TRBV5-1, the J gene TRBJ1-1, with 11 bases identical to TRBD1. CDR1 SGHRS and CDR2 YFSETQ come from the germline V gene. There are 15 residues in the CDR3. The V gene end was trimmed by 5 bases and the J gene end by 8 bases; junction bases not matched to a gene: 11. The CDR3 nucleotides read TGCGCCAGCAGACCACCGGGACAGGGGGGTTCGGAAGCTTTCTTT. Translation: CASRPPGQGGSEAFF.

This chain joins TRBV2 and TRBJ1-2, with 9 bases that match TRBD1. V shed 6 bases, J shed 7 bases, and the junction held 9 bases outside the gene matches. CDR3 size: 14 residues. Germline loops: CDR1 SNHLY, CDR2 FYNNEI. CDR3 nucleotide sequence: TGTGCCAGCAGGGGAACAGGGGGCTTGCGTGGCTACACCTTC. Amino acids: CASRGTGGLRGYTF.

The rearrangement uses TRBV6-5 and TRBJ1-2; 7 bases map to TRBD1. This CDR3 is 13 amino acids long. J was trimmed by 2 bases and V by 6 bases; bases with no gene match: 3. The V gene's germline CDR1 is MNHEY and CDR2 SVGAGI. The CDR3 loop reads CASREGQNYGYTF. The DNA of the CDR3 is TGTGCCAGCAGGGAGGGACAGAACTATGGCTACACCTTC.

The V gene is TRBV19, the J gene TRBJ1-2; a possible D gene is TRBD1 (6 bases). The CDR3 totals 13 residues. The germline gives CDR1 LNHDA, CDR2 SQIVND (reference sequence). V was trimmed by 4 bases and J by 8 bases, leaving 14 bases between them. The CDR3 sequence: CASSNRVFGGYTF. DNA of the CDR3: TGTGCCAGTAGTAACAGGGTATTCGGCGGCTACACCTTC.

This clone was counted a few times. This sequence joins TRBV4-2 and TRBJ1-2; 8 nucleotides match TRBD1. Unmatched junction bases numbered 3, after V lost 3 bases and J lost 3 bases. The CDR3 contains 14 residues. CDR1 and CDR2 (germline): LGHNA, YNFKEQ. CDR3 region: CASSQLQGDYGYTF. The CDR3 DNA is TGTGCCAGCAGCCAGCTACAGGGGGACTATGGCTACACCTTC.

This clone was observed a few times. CDR3 in amino acids: CASSLTGTGSTDTQYF. The CDR3 region has the DNA TGCGCCAGCAGCTTGACCGGGACTGGCAGCACAGATACGCAGTATTTT. The chain recombines TRBV5-1 with TRBJ2-3, with D perhaps matching TRBD2 (6 bases). The CDR3 runs 16 residues. The germline V gene has CDR1 SGHRS and CDR2 YFSETQ. The V end lost 1 base, the J end lost 0 bases, and 12 bases lay between the germline ends.

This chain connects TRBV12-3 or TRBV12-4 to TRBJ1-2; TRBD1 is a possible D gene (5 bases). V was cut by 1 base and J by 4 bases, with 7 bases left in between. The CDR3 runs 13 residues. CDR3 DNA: TGTGCCAGCAGTTTAGGACAGATCTATGGCTACACCTTC. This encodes CASSLGQIYGYTF.

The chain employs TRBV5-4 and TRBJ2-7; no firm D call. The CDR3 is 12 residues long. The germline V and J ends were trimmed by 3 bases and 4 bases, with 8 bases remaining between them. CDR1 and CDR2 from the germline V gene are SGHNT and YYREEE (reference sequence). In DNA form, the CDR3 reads TGTGCCAGCAGCTCGCCGAGTTACGAGCAGTACTTC. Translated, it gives CASSSPSYEQYF.

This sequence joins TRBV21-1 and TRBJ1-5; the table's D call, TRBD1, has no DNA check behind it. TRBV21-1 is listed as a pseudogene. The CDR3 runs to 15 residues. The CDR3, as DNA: TGTGCCCCCTCCCTGGTGGACAGGCCCAATCAGCCCCAGCATTTT. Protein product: CAPSLVDRPNQPQHF.

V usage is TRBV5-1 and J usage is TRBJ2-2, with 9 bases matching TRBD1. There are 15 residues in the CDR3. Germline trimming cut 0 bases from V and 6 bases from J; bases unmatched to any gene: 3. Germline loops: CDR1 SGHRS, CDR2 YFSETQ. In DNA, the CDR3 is TGCGCCAGCAGCTTGGAGGGACAGGGATCCGGGGAGCTGTTTTTT. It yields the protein CASSLEGQGSGELFF.

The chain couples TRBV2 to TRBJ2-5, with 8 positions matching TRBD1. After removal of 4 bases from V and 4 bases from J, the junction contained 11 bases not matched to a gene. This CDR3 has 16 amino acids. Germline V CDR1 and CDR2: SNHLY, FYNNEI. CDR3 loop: CASSGGQGAYRETQYF. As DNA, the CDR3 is TGTGCCAGCAGTGGAGGCCAGGGGGCGTACCGAGAGACCCAGTACTTC.

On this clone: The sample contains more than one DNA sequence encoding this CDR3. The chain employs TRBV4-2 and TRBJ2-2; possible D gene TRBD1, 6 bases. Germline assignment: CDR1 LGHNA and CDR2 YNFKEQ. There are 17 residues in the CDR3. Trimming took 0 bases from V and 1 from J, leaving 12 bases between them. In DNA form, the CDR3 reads TGTGCCAGCAGCCAAGAAGGGGGTGCCAGGAACACCGGGGAGCTGTTTTTT. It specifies CASSQEGGARNTGELFF.